This T cell receptor (beta chain) was observed in a study of T cell responses to AZD1222 COVID-19 vaccine (TCRdb year 2021). About the investigation overall: AZD1222 recipients given second doses at about 4 weeks or at about 12 weeks were pooled, since spike-specific TCR depth and breadth were not found to differ between the two schedules. A total of 230 to 250 trial participants underwent TCR sequencing, of whom about 200 received two doses of AZD1222 and about 25 received two doses of the MenACWY control vaccine. Trial participants were enrolled by age into 18-55, 56-69 and 70-plus year subgroups, with around 150, 28 and 57 TCR-sequenced participants respectively.

According to the study, the label for this sample's time point signals: baseline before first vaccination. Vaccinee samples were obtained from the UK trials COV001 and COV002, which included a single-blind randomized controlled phase 2/3 trial of AZD1222 (ChAdOx1 nCoV-19) in healthy adults. For TCRbeta chain sequencing, PBMC samples from trial participants were taken at day 0 and at day 28 after the second dose. The CDR3 regions of human TCRbeta chains were analyzed by immunosequencing. In the paper's pipeline: Repertoire TCRs were matched against a reference library of SARS-CoV-2-specific TCRs generated with the MIRA antigen-specificity platform. Breadth meant the fraction of unique TCRs that were SARS-CoV-2-associated, whereas depth meant the fraction of total T cells that were SARS-CoV-2-associated. Using the MIRA data, each spike-specific TCR was assigned both to the spike region to which the TCR was reactive and to a CD4 or CD8 class. Log10-transformed breadth and depth values were compared by one-way ANOVA with Sidak's multiple comparisons tests. This is the immuneACCESS table as TCRdb keeps it, with only in-frame sequences that have V and J called. A part of the clones is gone; compared with another copy, unresolved V genes explain less than half, and the rest is unexplained. That table is the source of V, J and clone size, and D and trimming were worked out from the DNA. This sample has approximately 100,000 clones in its table, and less than 95% of those were observed once. The top ten clonotypes cover 1.3% of the sample.

What the authors observed across the whole study: The 56-69-year group was small, and its depth increase did not reach significance, likely because of low power. Nearly half of unique spike-specific TCRs reportedly recognized epitopes outside regions mutated in the B.1.351 and B.1.1.7 variants. Conclusions about previously exposed vaccinees are limited, since just a handful of AZD1222 recipients were seropositive for SARS-CoV-2 at baseline. CD4 TCRs associated with the vaccine covered the entire spike protein, and the dominant responses were in regions 160-218 and 743-854. Most participants were white British and females outnumbered males, and the authors suggested that clonal diversity may have been underestimated. Because no day 14 peak-response samples were available, repertoires were characterized only after the peak T cell response. After two AZD1222 doses, both the breadth and the depth of spike-specific TCRs were significantly higher than at day 0 and than in MenACWY recipients.

Comment on this clone: Its antigen remains undetermined. Base qualities are missing; no much larger clone stands one base away.

The receptor's source is an adult in good health. This material consisted of peripheral blood, taken on day 0 of AZD1222 vaccination.

The bases are TGTGCCAGCAGCCACCTGTGGACAGGGGAGGCTGGCTACACCTTC. Its coded protein is CASSHLWTGEAGYTF. The sequence links TRBV3-1 (or the pseudogene TRBV3-2) to TRBJ1-2, and 9 bases in between align with TRBD1. The CDR3 has 15 amino acids, counting the end cysteine and phenylalanine. Only the CDR3 region is kept as DNA, spanning 45 bases read in frame from base 1. Unmatched junction bases come to 9, with V trimmed by 3 bases and J by 7 bases. CDR1 and CDR2, per the germline V gene (reference sequence), are LGHDT and YNNKEL.